This TCR beta chain was identified in a study of blood T cell repertoires in COVID-19. Study-level background: The study drew acute and convalescent COVID-19 samples from the United States, Italy and Spain. PBMCs, B-cell-depleted T cells, or T cells provided the cDNA or gDNA that made up the material.

The sample holds one count of this clone. Germline V lookup: CDR1 SGHVS, CDR2 FQNEAQ. The CDR3 is 14 amino acids. V lost 2 bases, J lost 7 bases, and 2 bases stayed unmatched. As originally analysed: Reference gene primer amplification gave nucleated cell count estimates. The method was immunoSEQ multiplex PCR; TCRdb's version includes in-frame clones alone and lacks a portion of them. V, J and clone size are those of that table, while D and trimming were read from the DNA. The table includes about 260,000 clones, approximately 84% detected once. This receptor was taken from a woman aged 80 or over with acute or convalescent COVID-19. The chain has TRBV7-8 and TRBJ1-5, with TRBD1 identical over 10 bases. Sample: peripheral blood. The CDR3 reads CASSLPGQGQPQHF. CDR3 coding DNA: TGTGCCAGCAGCTTACCGGGACAGGGGCAGCCCCAGCATTTT.